A single sample is the source of the 10 T cell receptor beta chains below, sequenced in a study of T cell responses to AZD1222 COVID-19 vaccine. Data came from immunoSEQ multiplex PCR; TCRdb stores just in-frame clones and leaves some out. This sample has 90,000 to 100,000 clones; around 90% occur once, and the top ten carry roughly 3.7%. The sample was peripheral blood, taken on day 0 of AZD1222 vaccination. The receptors stem from an adult in good health.

The rearrangement joins TRBV27 to TRBJ1-1; no clear D gene. This CDR3 is 13 amino acids long. Looked up from germline, CDR1 is MNHEY and CDR2 is SMNVEV (reference sequence). Trimming took 3 bases from V and 4 from J, leaving 9 bases between them. CDR3 coding DNA: TGTGCCAGCAGTTTCTCTCGGGGCACTGAAGCTTTCTTT. Its protein is CASSFSRGTEAFF.

This clone occurred once. The chain's CDR3 is CASSPDSGGTYGDTQYF. CDR3 DNA: TGCGCCAGCAGCCCTGACAGCGGGGGGACTTATGGGGATACGCAGTATTTT. The chain is built from TRBV5-1 and TRBJ2-3, with 9 bases that match TRBD2. The CDR3 has 17 residues. Germline lookup yields CDR1 SGHRS and CDR2 YFSETQ. The J segment lost 6 bases and the V segment lost 4 bases, leaving 15 bases of the junction unmatched.

The rearrangement uses TRBV19 and TRBJ2-1, with 11 bases identical to TRBD2. The CDR3 sequence is 14 residues long. Trimming at V came to 8 bases and at J to 7 bases, leaving 7 bases not matched to a gene. The germline CDR1 and CDR2 sequences are LNHDA and SQIVND (reference sequence). The CDR3 region has the DNA TGTGCCAGTCGATTAGCGGGGGGGCAGAATGAGCAGTTCTTC. Translating gives CASRLAGGQNEQFF.

V gene TRBV6-2 or TRBV6-3 combines with J gene TRBJ2-2; 10 nucleotides align to TRBD1. J gave up 3 bases and V 4 bases, and 2 bases lay outside the gene matches. Germline V lookup: CDR1 MNHEY, CDR2 SVGEGT. The CDR3 runs 15 residues. The CDR3 protein is CASSSGTGDTGELFF. In nucleotides, the CDR3 is TGTGCCAGCAGTTCCGGGACAGGGGACACCGGGGAGCTGTTTTTT.

The rearrangement uses TRBV7-2 and TRBJ1-4; 7 bases line up with TRBD1. Germline-derived CDR1 and CDR2 are SGHTA and FQGNSA. V gave up 5 bases and J gave up 6 bases; unmatched junction bases: 9. The CDR3 runs 15 residues. This CDR3 is CASSADRAEYEKLFF. The CDR3 bases are TGTGCCAGCAGCGCAGACAGGGCCGAATATGAAAAACTGTTTTTT. The variable domain in full, completed from reference TRBV7-2 and TRBJ1-4, reads GAGVSQSPSNKVTEKGKDVELRCDPISGHTALYWYRQSLGQGLEFLIYFQGNSAPDKSGLPSDRFSAERTGGSVSTLTIQRTQQEDSAVYLCASSADRAEYEKLFFGSGTQLSVL.

This chain joins TRBV30 and TRBJ2-7; the D gene is possibly TRBD1 (6 bases). V was pared by 0 bases and J by 2 bases, with 14 bases between. Per the germline V gene, CDR1 is GTSNPN and CDR2 is SVGIG (reference sequence). The CDR3 loop spans 15 amino acids. The CDR3 DNA sequence: TGTGCCTGGAGTGTAGGTCCCAGGGGTACCTACGAGCAGTACTTC. Translated: CAWSVGPRGTYEQYF.

This chain uses TRBV20-1 with TRBJ1-2; possible D gene TRBD1, 5 bases. Trimming removed 6 bases at V and 7 bases at J, with 12 bases between. Germline-derived CDR1 and CDR2 are DFQATT and SNEGSKA (reference sequence). This CDR3 has 11 residues. The CDR3: CSAAGPGGYTF. The CDR3 DNA follows: TGCAGTGCAGCGGGACCGGGTGGCTACACCTTC.

The rearrangement links TRBV7-2 to TRBJ2-3; the D gene is possibly TRBD2 (7 bases). The CDR3 covers 16 residues. V was cut by 3 bases and J by 2 bases, with 15 bases left in between. CDR1 and CDR2 from the germline V gene are SGHTA and FQGNSA. Written as DNA, the CDR3 is TGTGCCAGCAGCTTCGATGCGGGGGCCCCCACAGATACGCAGTATTTT. It codes for CASSFDAGAPTDTQYF.

The chain has TRBV30 and TRBJ1-2, with 10 bases lining up with TRBD1. The CDR3 runs to 15 residues. The V gene's germline CDR1 is GTSNPN and CDR2 SVGIG (reference sequence). With 8 bases clipped from V and 4 bases from J, the junction kept 13 bases outside the gene matches. The CDR3 region has the DNA TGTGCCGCCCAGGGTCGGACAGGGGGTCTCTATGGCTACACCTTC. Its translation: CAAQGRTGGLYGYTF.

The CDR3 is CATSDFRGTKTFF. The CDR3 coding sequence is TGTGCCACCAGTGATTTCAGGGGGACAAAAACTTTCTTT. The chain uses TRBV24-1 and TRBJ1-1, with 7 bases aligning to TRBD1. V dropped 1 base and J dropped 12; count of bases not matched to a gene: 7. The CDR3 has 13 residues. Germline lookup yields CDR1 KGHDR and CDR2 SFDVKD.